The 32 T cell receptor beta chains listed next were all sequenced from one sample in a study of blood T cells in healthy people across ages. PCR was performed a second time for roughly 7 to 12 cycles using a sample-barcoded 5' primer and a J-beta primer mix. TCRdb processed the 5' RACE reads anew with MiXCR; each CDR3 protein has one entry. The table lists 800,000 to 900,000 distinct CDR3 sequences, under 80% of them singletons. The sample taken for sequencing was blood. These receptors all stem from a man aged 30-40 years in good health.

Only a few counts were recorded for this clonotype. The CDR3 protein is CASFTTGQGGETQYF. CDR3 nucleotide sequence: TGTGCCAGTTTTACGACGGGACAAGGGGGCGAGACCCAGTACTTC. The V and J genes are TRBV6-5 and TRBJ2-5; 7 bases are a match to TRBD1. Germline values: CDR1 MNHEY, CDR2 SVGAGI. V shed 9 bases and J 5 bases; nucleotides not matched to a gene: 15. The CDR3 length is 15 residues.

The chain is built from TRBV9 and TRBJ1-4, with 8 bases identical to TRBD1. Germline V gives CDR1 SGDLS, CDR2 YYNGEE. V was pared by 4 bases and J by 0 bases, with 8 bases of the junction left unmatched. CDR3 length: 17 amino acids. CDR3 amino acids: CASSPGRGRATNEKLFF. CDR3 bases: TGTGCCAGCAGCCCAGGCAGGGGGCGCGCAACTAATGAAAAACTGTTTTTT.

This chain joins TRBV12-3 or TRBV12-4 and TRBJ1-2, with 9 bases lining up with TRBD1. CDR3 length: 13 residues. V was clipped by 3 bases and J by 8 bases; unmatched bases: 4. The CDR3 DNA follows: TGTGCCAGCAGTTTGGCCGGGACAGGGGGCTACACCTTC. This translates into CASSLAGTGGYTF.

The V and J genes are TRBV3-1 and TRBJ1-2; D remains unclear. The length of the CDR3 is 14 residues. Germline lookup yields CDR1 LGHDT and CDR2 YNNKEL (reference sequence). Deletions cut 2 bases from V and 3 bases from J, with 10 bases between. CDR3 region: CASSQTQAYYGYTF. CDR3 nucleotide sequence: TGTGCCAGCAGCCAAACCCAGGCGTACTATGGCTACACCTTC.

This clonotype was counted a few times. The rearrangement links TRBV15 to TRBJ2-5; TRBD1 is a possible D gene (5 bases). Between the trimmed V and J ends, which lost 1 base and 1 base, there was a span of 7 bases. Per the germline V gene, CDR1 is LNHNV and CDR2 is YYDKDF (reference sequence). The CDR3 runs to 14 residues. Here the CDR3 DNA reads TGTGCCACCAGCAGAGTGGGGCCCCAAGAGACCCAGTACTTC. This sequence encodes CATSRVGPQETQYF.

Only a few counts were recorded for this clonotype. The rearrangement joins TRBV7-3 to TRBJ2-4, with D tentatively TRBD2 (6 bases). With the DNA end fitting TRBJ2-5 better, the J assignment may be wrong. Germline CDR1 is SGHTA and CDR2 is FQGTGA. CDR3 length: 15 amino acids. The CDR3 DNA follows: TGTGCCAGCAGCTTAGGGGGAGGTGACGGAGAGACCCAGTACTTC. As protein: CASSLGGGDGETQYF.

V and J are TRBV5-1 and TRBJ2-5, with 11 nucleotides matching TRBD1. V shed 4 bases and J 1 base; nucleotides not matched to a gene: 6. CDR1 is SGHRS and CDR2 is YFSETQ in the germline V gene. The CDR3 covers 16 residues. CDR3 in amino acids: CASSPGTGGTQETQYF. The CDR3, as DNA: TGCGCCAGCAGCCCCGGGACAGGGGGTACCCAAGAGACCCAGTACTTC.

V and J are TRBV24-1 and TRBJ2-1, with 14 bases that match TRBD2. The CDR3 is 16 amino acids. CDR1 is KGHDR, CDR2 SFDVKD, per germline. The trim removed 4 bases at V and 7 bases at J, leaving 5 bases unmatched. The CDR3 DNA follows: TGTGCCACCAGTGACCTCGGGACTAGCGGGGGAAATGAGCAGTTCTTC. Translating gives CATSDLGTSGGNEQFF.

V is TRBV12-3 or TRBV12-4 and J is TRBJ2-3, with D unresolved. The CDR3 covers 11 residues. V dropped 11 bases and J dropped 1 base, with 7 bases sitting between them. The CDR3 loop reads CAASGTDTQYF. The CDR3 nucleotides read TGTGCCGCGAGCGGCACAGATACGCAGTATTTT.

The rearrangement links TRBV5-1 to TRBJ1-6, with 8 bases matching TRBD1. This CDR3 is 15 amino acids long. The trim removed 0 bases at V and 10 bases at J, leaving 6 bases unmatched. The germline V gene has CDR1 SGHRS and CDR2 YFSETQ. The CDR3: CASSLAGGAGSPLHF. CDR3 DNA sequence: TGCGCCAGCAGCTTGGCAGGGGGCGCGGGATCACCCCTCCACTTT.

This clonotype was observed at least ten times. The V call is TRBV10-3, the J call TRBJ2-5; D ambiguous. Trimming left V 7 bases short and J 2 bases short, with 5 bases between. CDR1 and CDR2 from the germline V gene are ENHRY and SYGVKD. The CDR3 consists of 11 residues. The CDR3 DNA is TGTGCCATCAAAGAACAAGAGACCCAGTACTTC. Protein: CAIKEQETQYF.

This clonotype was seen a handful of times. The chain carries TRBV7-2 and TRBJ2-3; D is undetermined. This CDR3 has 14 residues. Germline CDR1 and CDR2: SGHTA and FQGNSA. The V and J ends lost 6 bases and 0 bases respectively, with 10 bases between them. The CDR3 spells CASRSVGSTDTQYF. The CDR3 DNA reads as TGTGCCAGCAGGTCGGTAGGCAGCACAGATACGCAGTATTTT.

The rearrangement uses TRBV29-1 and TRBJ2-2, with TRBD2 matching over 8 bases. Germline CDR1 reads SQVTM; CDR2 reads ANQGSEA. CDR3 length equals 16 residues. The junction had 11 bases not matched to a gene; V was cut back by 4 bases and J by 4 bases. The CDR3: CSVVPPGGSGTGELFF. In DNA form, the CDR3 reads TGCAGCGTTGTGCCCCCGGGGGGGTCCGGCACCGGGGAGCTGTTTTTT.

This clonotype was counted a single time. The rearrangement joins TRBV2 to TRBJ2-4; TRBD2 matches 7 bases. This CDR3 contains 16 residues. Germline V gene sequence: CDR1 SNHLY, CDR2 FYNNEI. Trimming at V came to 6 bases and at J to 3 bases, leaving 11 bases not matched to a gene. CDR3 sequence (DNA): TGTGCCAGCAGGGTAGAGACTAGCCCGATCAAAAACATTCAGTACTTC. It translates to CASRVETSPIKNIQYF. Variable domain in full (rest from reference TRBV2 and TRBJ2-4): EPEVTQTPSHQVTQMGQEVILRCVPISNHLYFYWYRQILGQKVEFLVSFYNNEISEKSEIFDDQFSVERPDGSNFTLKIRSTKLEDSAMYFCASRVETSPIKNIQYFGAGTRLSVL.

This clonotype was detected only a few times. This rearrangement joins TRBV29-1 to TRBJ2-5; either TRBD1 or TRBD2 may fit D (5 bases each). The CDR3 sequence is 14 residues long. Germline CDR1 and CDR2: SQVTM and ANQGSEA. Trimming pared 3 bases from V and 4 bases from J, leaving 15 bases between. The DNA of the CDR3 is TGCAGCGTTGAGGGGACGGACCGAGCAGAGACCCAGTACTTC. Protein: CSVEGTDRAETQYF.

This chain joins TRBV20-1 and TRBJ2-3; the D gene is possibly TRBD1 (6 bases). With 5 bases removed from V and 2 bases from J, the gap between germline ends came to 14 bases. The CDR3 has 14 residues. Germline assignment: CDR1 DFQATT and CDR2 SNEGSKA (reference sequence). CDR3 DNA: TGCAGTGCTTACGCCGGGACAAACACAGATACGCAGTATTTT. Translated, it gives CSAYAGTNTDTQYF.

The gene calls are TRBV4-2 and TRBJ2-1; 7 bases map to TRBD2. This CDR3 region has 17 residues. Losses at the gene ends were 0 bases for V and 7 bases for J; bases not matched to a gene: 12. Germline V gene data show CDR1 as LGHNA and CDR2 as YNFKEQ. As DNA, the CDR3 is TGTGCCAGCAGCCAAGATCGGAGGACTAGAGGGAAGAATGAGCAGTTCTTC. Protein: CASSQDRRTRGKNEQFF.

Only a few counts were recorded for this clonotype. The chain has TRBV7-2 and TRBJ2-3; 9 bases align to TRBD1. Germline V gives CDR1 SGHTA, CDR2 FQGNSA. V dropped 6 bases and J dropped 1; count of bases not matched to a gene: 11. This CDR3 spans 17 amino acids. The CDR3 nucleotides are TGTGCCAGCAGTCCCGGGACAGGGTATTCTGGCACAGATACGCAGTATTTT. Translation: CASSPGTGYSGTDTQYF.

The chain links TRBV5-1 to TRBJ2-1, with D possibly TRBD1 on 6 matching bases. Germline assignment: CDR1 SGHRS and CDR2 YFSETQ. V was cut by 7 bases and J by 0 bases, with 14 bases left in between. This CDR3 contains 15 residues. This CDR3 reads CASHVQGISYNEQFF. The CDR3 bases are TGCGCCAGCCATGTCCAGGGGATCTCCTACAATGAGCAGTTCTTC.

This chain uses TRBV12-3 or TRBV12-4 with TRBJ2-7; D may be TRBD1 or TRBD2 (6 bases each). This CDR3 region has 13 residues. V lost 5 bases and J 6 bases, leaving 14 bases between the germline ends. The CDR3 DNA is TGTGCCAGCAGTCTCTGGGGGGCGCGCGAGCAGTACTTC. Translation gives CASSLWGAREQYF.

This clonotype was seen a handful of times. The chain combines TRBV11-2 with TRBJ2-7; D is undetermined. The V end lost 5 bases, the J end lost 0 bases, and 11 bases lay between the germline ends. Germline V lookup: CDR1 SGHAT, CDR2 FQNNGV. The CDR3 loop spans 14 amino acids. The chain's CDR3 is CASSLQFSSYEQYF. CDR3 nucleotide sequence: TGTGCCAGCAGCCTACAGTTTAGCTCCTACGAGCAGTACTTC.

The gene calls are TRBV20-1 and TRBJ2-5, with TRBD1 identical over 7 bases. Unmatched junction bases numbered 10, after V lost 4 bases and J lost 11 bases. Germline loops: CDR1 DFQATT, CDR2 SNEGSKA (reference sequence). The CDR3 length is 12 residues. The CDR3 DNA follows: TGCAGTGCTACAGACAGGGCAGAGGAGCAGTACTTC. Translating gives CSATDRAEEQYF.

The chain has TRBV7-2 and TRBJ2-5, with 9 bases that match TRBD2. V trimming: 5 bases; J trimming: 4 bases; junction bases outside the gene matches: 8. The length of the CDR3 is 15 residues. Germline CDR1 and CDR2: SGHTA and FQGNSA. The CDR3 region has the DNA TGTGCCAGCAGCCAACAAGCGGGGGGCCGAGAGACCCAGTACTTC. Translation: CASSQQAGGRETQYF.

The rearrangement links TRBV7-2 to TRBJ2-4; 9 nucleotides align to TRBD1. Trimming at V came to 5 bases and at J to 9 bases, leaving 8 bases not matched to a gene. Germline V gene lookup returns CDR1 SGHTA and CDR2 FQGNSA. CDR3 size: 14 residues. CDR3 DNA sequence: TGTGCCAGCAGCCAACAGGGGGCGTGGAGCATTCAGTACTTC. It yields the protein CASSQQGAWSIQYF.

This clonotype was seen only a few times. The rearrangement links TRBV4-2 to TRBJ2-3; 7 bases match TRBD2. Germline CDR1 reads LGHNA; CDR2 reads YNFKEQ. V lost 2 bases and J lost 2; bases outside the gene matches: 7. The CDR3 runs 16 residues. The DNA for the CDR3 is TGTGCCAGCAGCCAAATTCGGGGAGGGTACACAGATACGCAGTATTTT. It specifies CASSQIRGGYTDTQYF.

The CDR3 DNA is TGTGCCAGCAGCTCTCAAGCGGGAGGGGCTTACACGCAGTATTTT. As protein: CASSSQAGGAYTQYF. V is TRBV11-2 and J is TRBJ2-3, with TRBD2 matching over 10 bases. The V and J ends lost 4 bases and 9 bases, in that order; junction bases with no gene match: 10. This CDR3 comprises 15 residues. CDR1 is SGHAT and CDR2 is FQNNGV in the germline V gene.

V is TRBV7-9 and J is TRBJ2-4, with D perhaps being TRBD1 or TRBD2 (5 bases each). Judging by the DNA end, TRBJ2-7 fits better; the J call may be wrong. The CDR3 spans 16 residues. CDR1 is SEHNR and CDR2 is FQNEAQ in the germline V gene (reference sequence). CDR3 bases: TGTGCCAGCAGCTCAGCAAGAGGGAAGGGGCCTTACGAGCAGTACTTC. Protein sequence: CASSSARGKGPYEQYF.

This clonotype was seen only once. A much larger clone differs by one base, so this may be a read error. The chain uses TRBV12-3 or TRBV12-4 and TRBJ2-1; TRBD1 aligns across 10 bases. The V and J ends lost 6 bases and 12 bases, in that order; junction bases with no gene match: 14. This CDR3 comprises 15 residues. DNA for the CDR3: TGTGCCAGCAGACCCTCGGGACAGGGGAAAGGTGTGCAGTTCTTC. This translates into CASRPSGQGKGVQFF.

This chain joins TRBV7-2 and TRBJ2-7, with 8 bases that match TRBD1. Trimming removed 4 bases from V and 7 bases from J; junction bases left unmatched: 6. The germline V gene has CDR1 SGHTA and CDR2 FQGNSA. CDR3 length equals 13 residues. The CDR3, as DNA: TGTGCCAGCAGCTCCGACAGGGGTGGAGAGCAGTACTTC. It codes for CASSSDRGGEQYF.

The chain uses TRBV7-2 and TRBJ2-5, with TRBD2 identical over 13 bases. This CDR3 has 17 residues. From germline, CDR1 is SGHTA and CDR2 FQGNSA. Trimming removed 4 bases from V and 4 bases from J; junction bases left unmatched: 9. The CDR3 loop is CASSSMTSGGLGETQYF. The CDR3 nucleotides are TGTGCCAGCAGCTCGATGACTAGCGGGGGGCTAGGAGAGACCCAGTACTTC.

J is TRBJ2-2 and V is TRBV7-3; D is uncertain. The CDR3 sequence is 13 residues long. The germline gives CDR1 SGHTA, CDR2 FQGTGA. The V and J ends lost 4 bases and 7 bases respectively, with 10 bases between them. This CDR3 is CASSSRRYGELFF. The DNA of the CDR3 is TGTGCCAGCAGCTCCCGAAGATACGGGGAGCTGTTTTTT.

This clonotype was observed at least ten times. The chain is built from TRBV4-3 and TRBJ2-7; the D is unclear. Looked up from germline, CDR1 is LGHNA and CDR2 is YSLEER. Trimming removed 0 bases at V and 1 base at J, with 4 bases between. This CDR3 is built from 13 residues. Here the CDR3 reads CASSQDLSYEQYF. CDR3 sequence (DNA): TGCGCCAGCAGCCAAGATCTTTCCTACGAGCAGTACTTC.